The 12 T cell receptor beta chains in this list originate from one sample, sequenced in a study of early T cells in non-severe SARS-CoV-2 infection. TCRdb passed the 5' RACE reads through MiXCR, listing each CDR3 protein once. The table has 70,000 to 85,000 distinct CDR3 sequences, roughly an eighth seen once; the top ten hold about 2.7%. Sequenced material: whole blood. These receptors came from an adult who was a healthcare worker with PCR-confirmed SARS-CoV-2 infection or an uninfected control (not recorded which).

The sample holds a few counts of this clonotype. This chain joins TRBV3-1 and TRBJ2-7, with TRBD2 matching over 13 bases. The length of the CDR3 is 15 residues. Trimming took 6 bases from V and 3 from J; bases not matched to a gene: 5. Germline assignment: CDR1 LGHDT and CDR2 YNNKEL (reference sequence). CDR3 sequence reads: CASSLGLAGVYEQYF. For the CDR3, the DNA is TGTGCCAGCAGTCTCGGACTAGCGGGAGTCTACGAGCAGTACTTC.

This clonotype came up a few times. CDR3 coding DNA: TGTGCCAGCAGTTTGATTCGGGGGCAAAGCTCCTACGAGCAGTACTTC. It encodes CASSLIRGQSSYEQYF. The V and J genes are TRBV28 and TRBJ2-7, with D tentatively TRBD1 or TRBD2 (6 bases each). The germline gives CDR1 MDHEN, CDR2 SYDVKM. CDR3 length: 16 amino acids. Trimming took 3 bases from V and 0 from J, leaving 15 bases between them. Filled out from reference TRBV28 and TRBJ2-7, the complete variable domain reads DVKVTQSSRYLVKRTGEKVFLECVQDMDHENMFWYRQDPGLGLRLIYFSYDVKMKEKGDIPEGYSVSREKKERFSLILESASTNQTSMYLCASSLIRGQSSYEQYFGPGTRLTVT.

This sequence joins TRBV20-1 and TRBJ2-1, with D unresolved. V lost 6 bases, J lost 0 bases, and 12 bases lay in between. This CDR3 contains 14 residues. Germline CDR1 reads DFQATT; CDR2 reads SNEGSKA (reference sequence). Here the CDR3 reads CSAWVDGSYNEQFF. CDR3 DNA sequence: TGCAGTGCCTGGGTAGACGGCTCCTACAATGAGCAGTTCTTC.

This clonotype has a handful of counts. The chain has TRBV11-2 and TRBJ2-5, with 9 bases lining up with TRBD2. The CDR3 contains 16 residues. V gave up 0 bases and J gave up 5 bases; unmatched junction bases: 7. CDR1 SGHAT and CDR2 FQNNGV come from the germline V gene. The chain's CDR3 is CASSLDFARGGETQYF. The CDR3 DNA follows: TGTGCCAGCAGCTTAGACTTCGCGCGGGGGGGCGAGACCCAGTACTTC.

This clonotype was seen repeatedly, ten times or more. The rearrangement links TRBV7-3 to TRBJ2-1; TRBD2 matches at 13 bases. The CDR3 is 17 residues long. The junction had 13 bases not matched to a gene; V was cut back by 4 bases and J by 10 bases. CDR1 is SGHTA and CDR2 is FQGTGA in the germline V gene. The DNA for the CDR3 is TGTGCCAGCAGCTCCCGCCCCGGGACTAGCGGGATGGTGGAGCAGTTCTTC. This codes for CASSSRPGTSGMVEQFF.

This clonotype was recorded at least ten times. The chain joins TRBV25-1 to TRBJ2-3; D possibly matches TRBD1 or TRBD2 (6 bases each). V lost 2 bases and J lost 1, with 16 bases in between. The CDR3 consists of 17 residues. CDR1 and CDR2 (germline): MGHDK, SYGVNS. CDR3 protein: CASSEDGGLGGTDTQYF. The CDR3 nucleotides are TGTGCCAGCAGTGAAGATGGGGGGCTAGGGGGCACAGATACGCAGTATTTT.

This clonotype occurred many times. This rearrangement joins TRBV10-2 to TRBJ2-1; D is unresolved. This CDR3 is built from 14 residues. Germline CDR1 is WSHSY and CDR2 is SAAADI. V lost 2 bases, J lost 7 bases, and 12 bases lay in between. CDR3 DNA sequence: TGCGCCAGCAGTGAGGAGGCTCGGGCTAATGAGCAGTTCTTC. This gives the protein CASSEEARANEQFF.

This clonotype was picked up many times. The chain recombines TRBV7-2 with TRBJ2-1, with D tentatively TRBD1 or TRBD2 (5 bases each). The CDR3 consists of 15 residues. The germline V gene has CDR1 SGHTA and CDR2 FQGNSA. Trimming took 4 bases from V and 3 from J, leaving 13 bases between them. The CDR3 is CASSSGPLDYNEQFF. The CDR3 coding sequence is TGTGCCAGCAGCTCGGGACCTTTAGACTACAATGAGCAGTTCTTC.

The table lists this clonotype with a few counts. Germline is not matched at one junction end, which may reflect a read error. DNA for the CDR3: TGTGCCAGCAGCTATAAAACCGGGACAGAAGTTTTCTTT. It yields the protein CASSYKTGTEVFF. J is TRBJ1-1 and V is TRBV7-2; 7 bases map to TRBD1. Germline values: CDR1 SGHTA, CDR2 FQGNSA. There are 13 residues in the CDR3. The full variable domain, with the rest looked up from reference TRBV7-2 and TRBJ1-1, is GAGVSQSPSNKVTEKGKDVELRCDPISGHTALYWYRQSLGQGLEFLIYFQGNSAPDKSGLPSDRFSAERTGGSVSTLTIQRTQQEDSAVYLCASSYKTGTEVFFGQGTRLTVV.

There are many counts of this clonotype. The genes are TRBV11-2 and TRBJ2-3, with 10 bases that match TRBD1. The CDR3 contains 15 residues. V trimming: 3 bases; J trimming: 3 bases; junction bases outside the gene matches: 3. CDR1 and CDR2 from the germline V gene are SGHAT and FQNNGV. The CDR3 DNA is TGTGCCAGCAGCTTCCGGACAGGGGGGACAGATACGCAGTATTTT. The encoded protein is CASSFRTGGTDTQYF.

This clonotype occurred many times. CDR3 nucleotide sequence: TGTGCCAGCAGCTTCTACCCGGGGGACACTGAAGCTTTCTTT. It is translated as CASSFYPGDTEAFF. V usage is TRBV11-3 and J usage is TRBJ1-1; D might be TRBD1 (5 bases). The CDR3 sequence is 14 residues long. CDR1 and CDR2 (germline): SGHNT, YENEEA. The V and J ends lost 3 bases and 3 bases respectively, with 11 bases between them.

The chain has TRBV12-5 and TRBJ1-1; possibly TRBD1 for D (6 bases). Trimming removed 7 bases from V and 4 bases from J, with 13 bases in between. This CDR3 is 13 amino acids long. Per the germline V gene, CDR1 is LGHNT and CDR2 is FRNRAP. The CDR3 nucleotides read TGTGCTAGTGAAGCGACAGGAACCACTGAAGCTTTCTTT. It is translated as CASEATGTTEAFF.